This T cell receptor (beta chain) derives from a study of technical replicates of blood from a handful of donors. This clone was seen a few times. Profiling relied on immunoSEQ multiplex PCR, and the TCRdb table lists in-frame clones only, not all of them. The data contain about 78,000 clones, just under 95% of them seen just once; the ten biggest clones take up about 0.41%. The CDR3 sequence is 12 residues long. Germline trimming cut 3 bases from V and 10 bases from J; bases unmatched to any gene: 4. Germline V lookup: CDR1 SGHDN, CDR2 FVKESK. The chain couples TRBV14 to TRBJ1-1, with TRBD1 matching over 8 bases. This sequence was found in a human donor in good health. Sequencing input: T cells isolated from PBMCs. CDR3 sequence: CASSQDRVRAFF. The CDR3 nucleotides are TGTGCCAGCAGCCAGGACAGGGTAAGAGCTTTCTTT.